The rows below give T cell receptor beta chains drawn from one sample of a study of blood T cell repertoires in COVID-19. Sequencing was performed with immunoSEQ multiplex PCR; in TCRdb, only in-frame clones are kept and a portion is missing. The sample yields around 310,000 clones, 75% to 90% seen once. Sequenced input: peripheral blood. These receptors all come from a woman aged 60-75 years with acute or convalescent COVID-19. Both conserved end residues are part of each CDR3. D genes are given only for firm matches. Rows give clone size only sometimes, using once, few, many, or a class for an expanded clone.

V	D	J	size	length	DNA	CDR3
TRBV27	.	TRBJ1-2	.	14	TGTGCCAGCAGTTTAGGCTCCCCTGGCTATGGCTACACCTTC	CASSLGSPGYGYTF
TRBV2	.	TRBJ2-4	.	17	TGTGCCAGCAGTGGATCGGAGACAGATCTAGCCAAAAACATTCAGTACTTC	CASSGSETDLAKNIQYF
TRBV19	TRBD2	TRBJ2-1	once	15	TGTGCCAGTAGTATTTCCGGGGGGAGGTACAATGAGCAGTTCTTC	CASSISGGRYNEQFF
TRBV11-2	.	TRBJ2-4	.	17	TGTGCCAGCAGCTTAGATGAGGCGGGACCCTGGGGAAACATTCAGTACTTC	CASSLDEAGPWGNIQYF
TRBV28	TRBD1	TRBJ2-1	.	19	TGTGCCAGCAGTTCCGCTTTTCTGGGACAGCGTAACTCCTACAATGAGCAGTTCTTC	CASSSAFLGQRNSYNEQFF
TRBV3-1/TRBV3-2	TRBD2	TRBJ2-1	.	16	TGTGCCAGCAGGGGCTTGACTAGCGGGGCTTACAATGAGCAGTTCTTC	CASRGLTSGAYNEQFF
TRBV5-1	TRBD1	TRBJ2-7	.	15	TGCGCCAGCAGCTTGGCGGGACAGGGTGGGTACGAGCAGTACTTC	CASSLAGQGGYEQYF
TRBV9	.	TRBJ1-1	.	14	TGTGCCAGCAGCTTCGCGACAGGGAACACTGAAGCTTTCTTT	CASSFATGNTEAFF
TRBV10-3	TRBD1	TRBJ1-6	.	17	TGTGCCATCAGTACCCCACCGGGACAGCCTTATAATTCACCCCTCCACTTT	CAISTPPGQPYNSPLHF
TRBV5-1	TRBD1	TRBJ1-1	.	14	TGCGCCAGCAGCTCGGGACAGCCTAACACTGAAGCTTTCTTT	CASSSGQPNTEAFF
TRBV19	.	TRBJ1-2	.	14	TGTGCCAGTAGTATCGGGGAGTTAACCCATGGCTACACCTTC	CASSIGELTHGYTF
TRBV4-3	TRBD2	TRBJ2-7	.	14	TGCGCCAGCAGCGCCCGGGGGGTTGCCTACGAGCAGTACTTC	CASSARGVAYEQYF
TRBV19	.	TRBJ1-1	.	13	TGTGCCGCCTCGGGACACCAAAACACTGAAGCTTTCTTT	CAASGHQNTEAFF
TRBV4-1	.	TRBJ2-6	.	17	TGCGCCAGCAGCCAAGGCCTCCAGATCTCTGGGGCCAACGTCCTGACTTTC	CASSQGLQISGANVLTF
TRBV4-3	TRBD1	TRBJ2-2	.	18	TGCGCCAGCAGCCAAGAGGGACAGGGACCACGCCCCACCGGGGAGCTGTTTTTT	CASSQEGQGPRPTGELFF
TRBV3-1/TRBV3-2	TRBD1	TRBJ1-2	once	14	TGTGCCAGCAGCCTAGGGACAGGGATGAATGGCTACACCTTC	CASSLGTGMNGYTF
TRBV5-1	TRBD2	TRBJ2-5	.	15	TGCGCCAGCAGACGGAGCGGGGGGGACGAAGAGACCCAGTACTTC	CASRRSGGDEETQYF
TRBV19	TRBD2	TRBJ2-4	.	17	TGTGCCAGTAGTCCCGGACTAGCGGGATCACCTAAAAACATTCAGTACTTC	CASSPGLAGSPKNIQYF
TRBV4-1	TRBD1	TRBJ1-4	.	13	TGCGCCAGCAGCCAGGACAGGGATGAAAAACTGTTTTTT	CASSQDRDEKLFF
TRBV4-2	.	TRBJ2-3	.	17	TGTGCCAGCAGCCTAACCAGTACTGCGGAGACGGGAGATACGCAGTATTTT	CASSLTSTAETGDTQYF
TRBV28	TRBD2	TRBJ2-7	.	15	TGTGCCAGCAGGGCGACTAGCGGGTTTTCCTACGAGCAGTACTTC	CASRATSGFSYEQYF
TRBV7-9	.	TRBJ2-3	few	13	TGTGCCAGGGCCCCCTCTAGCACAGATACGCAGTATTTT	CARAPSSTDTQYF
TRBV7-2	TRBD1	TRBJ1-1	.	14	TGTGCCAGCAGCTTAGTGGGGACAGGGGAAGAAGCTTTCTTT	CASSLVGTGEEAFF
TRBV7-3	TRBD1	TRBJ1-5	.	15	TGTGCCAGCACCCTAATGACAGGGAAGGATCAGCCCCAGCATTTT	CASTLMTGKDQPQHF
TRBV19	TRBD1	TRBJ1-5	few	17	TGTGCCAGTAGTCTAAGACAGGGAGCACAACCCAATCAGCCCCAGCATTTT	CASSLRQGAQPNQPQHF
TRBV2	TRBD1	TRBJ1-6	.	14	TGTGCCAGCAGGGCCCAGGGGGCTAATTCACCCCTCCACTTT	CASRAQGANSPLHF
TRBV6-5	.	TRBJ1-6	.	14	TGTGCCAGCAGTTACCAGTGGGGGGTTTCACCCCTCCACTTT	CASSYQWGVSPLHF
TRBV9	.	TRBJ2-1	.	16	TGTGCCAGCAGCGTAGCTAGTTCCACGATGTACAATGAGCAGTTCTTC	CASSVASSTMYNEQFF
TRBV3-1/TRBV3-2	.	TRBJ1-4	.	14	TGTGCCAGCAGCCCTCTAGGAGGGAATGAAAAACTGTTTTTT	CASSPLGGNEKLFF